This is a list of T cell receptor beta chains from one sample in a study of blood T cell repertoires in COVID-19. The data were produced by immunoSEQ multiplex PCR, yet TCRdb's version contains in-frame clones alone and is incomplete. The table shows some 71,000 clones, with approximately 77% occurring only once. Input material: peripheral blood. The receptors were sampled from a woman aged 70-85 years with acute or convalescent COVID-19. CDR3s include the opening cysteine and the closing phenylalanine or tryptophan. D genes are given only for firm matches. Size values are once, few and many counts, or a class for expanded clones, and some rows have none.

CDR3 DNA,CDR3 protein,V gene,J gene,D gene,clone size
TGTGCCAGCAGCTTGGATGGCGGGACAGCTTTCGGGACCCAGTACTTC,CASSLDGGTAFGTQYF,TRBV5-4,TRBJ2-5,-,-
TGTGCCAGTAGTATAGATACACCGGGACTAGGTGGCCAAGAGACCCAGTACTTC,CASSIDTPGLGGQETQYF,TRBV19,TRBJ2-5,TRBD2,-
TGTGCCAGCAGTCCGCGGTTCACAGATACGCAGTATTTT,CASSPRFTDTQYF,TRBV27,TRBJ2-3,-,-
TGTGCCTGGGCCGGGCAGGGCGCTCAGCCCCAGCATTTT,CAWAGQGAQPQHF,TRBV30,TRBJ1-5,-,-
TGTGCCAGCAGCCGTACTAGCACTGGCGGCGATGAGCAGTTCTTC,CASSRTSTGGDEQFF,TRBV5-5,TRBJ2-1,-,-
TGTGCTAGTGGTTTGGGGGCCCTAGCTGGCTACACCTTC,CASGLGALAGYTF,TRBV12-5,TRBJ1-2,-,-
TGTGCCAGCGCCTTTGCGGGACAGGGGATCAATGAGCAGTTCTTC,CASAFAGQGINEQFF,TRBV28,TRBJ2-1,TRBD1,-
TGTGCCAGTAGTACTAGCGGGAGGGAAAAAAACGGGGAGCTGTTTTTT,CASSTSGREKNGELFF,TRBV19,TRBJ2-2,TRBD2,-
TGTGCCAGCAGCCGTGGCGGGGGCTTCGGCAATGAGCAGTTCTTC,CASSRGGGFGNEQFF,TRBV7-9,TRBJ2-1,-,-
TGTGCCAGCAGTTCCCGGGACAGGCAAGATCAGCCCCAGCATTTT,CASSSRDRQDQPQHF,TRBV2,TRBJ1-5,TRBD1,few
TGTGCCAGTGGTCGTCCGGGACAGGGGGCAGATACGCAGTATTTT,CASGRPGQGADTQYF,TRBV19,TRBJ2-3,TRBD1,-
TGTGCCAGCAGAATCTTAGGGACAGCTCAAGAGACCCAGTACTTC,CASRILGTAQETQYF,TRBV5-4,TRBJ2-5,TRBD1,few
TGTGCCAGTAGTATAGGAGATCGTACTAATGAAAAACTGTTTTTT,CASSIGDRTNEKLFF,TRBV19,TRBJ1-4,-,-
TGTGCCTGGGACCAGACAGGGGGCTCTGGAAACACCATATATTTT,CAWDQTGGSGNTIYF,TRBV30,TRBJ1-3,TRBD1,-
TGTGCCATCAGTGGACAGGTTGAGGAGACCCAGTACTTC,CAISGQVEETQYF,TRBV10-3,TRBJ2-5,-,many
TGTGCCAGCAGCGCAAGCCGGGGGGGCCAAGAGACCCAGTACTTC,CASSASRGGQETQYF,TRBV6-2/TRBV6-3,TRBJ2-5,TRBD2,once
TGTGCCAGCAGCCTCCTTGGGACTAGCGGCCACTATGTTGAGCAGTTCTTC,CASSLLGTSGHYVEQFF,TRBV7-3,TRBJ2-1,TRBD2,-
TGCAGCGTCATGGGGGGTGAAGCTAACTATGGCTACACCTTC,CSVMGGEANYGYTF,TRBV29-1,TRBJ1-2,-,-